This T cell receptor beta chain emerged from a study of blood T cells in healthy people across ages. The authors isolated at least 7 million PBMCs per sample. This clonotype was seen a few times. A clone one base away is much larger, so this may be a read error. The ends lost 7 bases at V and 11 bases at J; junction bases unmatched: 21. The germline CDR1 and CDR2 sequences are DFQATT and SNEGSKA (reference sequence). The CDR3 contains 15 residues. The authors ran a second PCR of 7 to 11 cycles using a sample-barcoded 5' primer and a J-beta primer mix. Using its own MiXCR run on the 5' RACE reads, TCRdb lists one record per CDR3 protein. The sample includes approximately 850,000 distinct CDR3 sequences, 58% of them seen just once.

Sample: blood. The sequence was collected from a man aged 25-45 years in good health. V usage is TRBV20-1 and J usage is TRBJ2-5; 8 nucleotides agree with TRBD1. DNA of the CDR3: TGCAGTGTTATATGGACAGGGACAACCTACAATGAGCAGTACTTC. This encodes CSVIWTGTTYNEQYF.